Shown below are 23 T cell receptor beta chains from a single sample sequenced in a study of identical twins. MiXCR, applied by TCRdb to the 5' RACE reads, yields one record per CDR3 protein. Among about 720,000 distinct CDR3 sequences listed, more than 6.5% were seen once. The data were also submitted as part of a second study, on yellow fever vaccine responses in identical twins.

The sequencing sample was made of PBMCs. The receptors shown here come from a woman younger than 35 in good health.

A few counts support this clonotype. V usage is TRBV18 and J usage is TRBJ1-4; D gene ambiguous. The length of the CDR3 is 16 residues. V gave up 0 bases and J gave up 1 base, with 9 bases separating them. Germline V lookup: CDR1 KGHSH, CDR2 LQKENI. The CDR3 nucleotides read TGTGCCAGCTCACCACCGAGGATAGAAACTAATGAAAAACTGTTTTTT. Protein product: CASSPPRIETNEKLFF.

The gene calls are TRBV12-3 or TRBV12-4 and TRBJ2-1; 8 bases match TRBD2. With V trimmed by 6 bases and J by 4 bases, 5 bases remained unmatched. There are 14 residues in the CDR3. CDR3 protein: CASRGLDEYNEQFF. The CDR3 region has the DNA TGTGCCAGCAGGGGACTAGACGAATACAATGAGCAGTTCTTC.

This sequence joins TRBV6-6 and TRBJ2-7; D is ambiguous. The ends were cut back, 8 bases at V and 3 bases at J, with 14 bases in the middle. Per germline, CDR1 MNHNY and CDR2 SVGAGI (reference sequence). The CDR3 totals 13 residues. The CDR3 spells CASGTLGNYEQYF. For the CDR3, the DNA is TGTGCCAGCGGAACATTAGGGAACTACGAGCAGTACTTC.

This clonotype was found a few times. The chain couples TRBV7-8 to TRBJ2-3, with TRBD2 identical over 7 bases. Germline CDR1 reads SGHVS; CDR2 reads FQNEAQ. The J segment lost 2 bases and the V segment lost 3 bases, leaving 8 bases of the junction unmatched. CDR3 length: 16 residues. The CDR3 reads CASSFRPGGVTDTQYF. In DNA, the CDR3 is TGTGCCAGCAGCTTTCGTCCTGGGGGGGTCACAGATACGCAGTATTTT.

This clonotype was detected ten times or more. The chain recombines TRBV11-3 with TRBJ2-2; the D is unclear. CDR3 size: 11 residues. Germline V CDR1 and CDR2: SGHNT, YENEEA. V lost 0 bases to trimming and J lost 7 bases, with 0 bases between them. CDR3: CASSLDGELFF. CDR3 bases: TGTGCCAGCAGCTTAGACGGGGAGCTGTTTTTT.

This clonotype was counted only a few times. V usage is TRBV24-1 and J usage is TRBJ2-1; a weak D match, TRBD1 (6 bases). In germline, CDR1 is KGHDR, CDR2 SFDVKD. Deletions cut 4 bases from V and 3 bases from J, with 15 bases between. The CDR3 spans 16 residues. The chain's CDR3 is CATSDPGTPDYNEQFF. The CDR3 nucleotides read TGTGCCACCAGTGACCCCGGGACACCCGACTACAATGAGCAGTTCTTC.

The sample holds many counts of this clonotype. The CDR3 here is CATSREASADTQYF. The CDR3 DNA reads as TGTGCCACCAGCAGAGAGGCTAGCGCAGATACGCAGTATTTT. The V and J genes are TRBV15 and TRBJ2-3; D possibly corresponds to TRBD2 (6 bases). Germline CDR1 and CDR2: LNHNV and YYDKDF (reference sequence). With 0 bases removed from V and 4 bases from J, the gap between germline ends came to 8 bases. The CDR3 runs 14 residues.

The chain combines TRBV27 with TRBJ2-7; 10 nucleotides align to TRBD1. The CDR3 consists of 15 residues. The germline CDR1 and CDR2 sequences are MNHEY and SMNVEV (reference sequence). V lost 3 bases and J lost 5; bases outside the gene matches: 7. CDR3 protein: CASSFQMDRGDEQYF. The CDR3 bases are TGTGCCAGCAGTTTCCAAATGGACAGGGGGGACGAGCAGTACTTC.

The genes are TRBV20-1 and TRBJ1-4; 9 nucleotides align to TRBD1. Germline loops: CDR1 DFQATT, CDR2 SNEGSKA (reference sequence). V dropped 1 base and J dropped 1; count of bases not matched to a gene: 4. This CDR3 is 16 amino acids long. The CDR3: CSARGTGVQTNEKLFF. The CDR3 DNA sequence: TGCAGTGCTAGAGGGACAGGGGTTCAAACTAATGAAAAACTGTTTTTT.

The gene calls are TRBV20-1 and TRBJ2-6; 10 bases map to TRBD2. V shed 1 base and J 3 bases; nucleotides not matched to a gene: 9. This CDR3 comprises 18 residues. CDR1 is DFQATT and CDR2 is SNEGSKA in the germline V gene (reference sequence). CDR3 sequence: CSARGLLAGVSGANVLTF. In DNA form, the CDR3 reads TGCAGTGCTAGAGGTTTGCTAGCGGGAGTCAGTGGGGCCAACGTCCTGACTTTC.

This chain connects TRBV7-9 to TRBJ1-2; no definite D call. V lost 2 bases and J lost 4, with 8 bases in between. The CDR3 length is 13 residues. The germline gives CDR1 SEHNR, CDR2 FQNEAQ (reference sequence). CDR3 in DNA: TGTGCCAGCAGCTTACAGGACCCCTATGGCTACACCTTC. It codes for CASSLQDPYGYTF. Full variable domain (rest looked up from reference TRBV7-9 and TRBJ1-2): DTGVSQNPRHKITKRGQNVTFRCDPISEHNRLYWYRQTLGQGPEFLTYFQNEAQLEKSRLLSDRFSAERPKGSFSTLEIQRTEQGDSAMYLCASSLQDPYGYTFGSGTRLTVV.

This clonotype was counted a few times. This chain joins TRBV9 and TRBJ2-3; 8 nucleotides match TRBD2. Germline V CDR1 and CDR2: SGDLS, YYNGEE. The length of the CDR3 is 19 residues. J gave up 7 bases and V 0 bases, and 19 bases lay outside the gene matches. The CDR3 here is CASSVVYGAGAIGENTQYF. The CDR3 DNA follows: TGTGCCAGCAGCGTAGTGTACGGAGCGGGGGCTATTGGGGAGAATACGCAGTATTTT.

The V and J genes are TRBV7-2 and TRBJ2-5, with a possible D match to TRBD2 (5 bases). V was shortened by 5 bases and J by 4 bases, with 11 bases between the two germline ends. The germline CDR1 and CDR2 sequences are SGHTA and FQGNSA. This CDR3 contains 13 residues. The chain's CDR3 is CASSPTAGETQYF. CDR3 sequence (DNA): TGTGCCAGCAGCCCTACGGCGGGAGAGACCCAGTACTTC.

This clonotype was seen a few times. The J gene is TRBJ1-6, the V gene TRBV27; weak D call: TRBD1 (5 bases). Germline CDR1 MNHEY, CDR2 SMNVEV (reference sequence). The V end was cut by 6 bases, the J end by 13 bases, with 19 bases between. The CDR3 is made up of 14 amino acids. The CDR3 is CASRTGTLRGPLHF. As DNA, the CDR3 is TGTGCCAGCAGAACCGGGACGCTCCGGGGGCCCCTCCACTTT.

This chain joins TRBV6-5 and TRBJ1-1; D uncertain. Germline V lookup: CDR1 MNHEY, CDR2 SVGAGI. This CDR3 has 13 residues. V shed 0 bases and J shed 3 bases, with 5 bases lying between them. The CDR3 reads CASSYSQYTEAFF. CDR3 DNA: TGTGCCAGCAGTTACTCGCAGTACACTGAAGCTTTCTTT.

In its sample, this clonotype was seen a few times. The rearrangement joins TRBV14 to TRBJ2-1, with D maybe TRBD2 (5 bases). Between the trimmed V and J ends, which lost 3 bases and 7 bases, there was a span of 22 bases. Germline V gene data show CDR1 as SGHDN and CDR2 as FVKESK. The CDR3 loop spans 17 amino acids. In DNA, the CDR3 is TGTGCCAGCAGCCACAGCGGTCGGGGAAGAAGTGGGAATGAGCAGTTCTTC. This encodes CASSHSGRGRSGNEQFF.

This clonotype was recorded a few times. The J gene is TRBJ2-1, the V gene TRBV7-9; D is possibly TRBD2 (5 bases). The germline gives CDR1 SEHNR, CDR2 FQNEAQ (reference sequence). V gave up 2 bases and J gave up 0 bases, with 14 bases separating them. There are 17 residues in the CDR3. The CDR3, as DNA: TGTGCCAGCAGCTTACCCCGGACGGGGAGCTCCTACAATGAGCAGTTCTTC. As protein: CASSLPRTGSSYNEQFF.

This clonotype was observed at least ten times. V is TRBV20-1 and J is TRBJ2-3, with 9 nucleotides matching TRBD2. The V segment lost 1 base and the J segment 2 bases; nucleotides outside the gene matches: 4. CDR3 length: 15 residues. Germline V gene sequence: CDR1 DFQATT, CDR2 SNEGSKA (reference sequence). The CDR3 DNA follows: TGCAGTGCTAGAGGCGGGGGGGACTCCACAGATACGCAGTATTTT. It specifies CSARGGGDSTDTQYF.

V usage is TRBV28 and J usage is TRBJ2-2; D is uncertain. Germline values: CDR1 MDHEN, CDR2 SYDVKM. Deletions cut 5 bases from V and 6 bases from J, with 13 bases between. The CDR3 spans 14 residues. DNA for the CDR3: TGTGCCAGCAGTGCCCCATTGGATCCCGGGGAGCTGTTTTTT. It specifies CASSAPLDPGELFF.

The chain employs TRBV15 and TRBJ2-2; D is unclear. The CDR3 runs to 14 residues. Trimming left V 0 bases short and J 4 bases short, with 6 bases between. The V gene's germline CDR1 is LNHNV and CDR2 YYDKDF (reference sequence). The CDR3 bases are TGTGCCACCAGCAGAGAAGGGCCCACCGGGGAGCTGTTTTTT. This gives the protein CATSREGPTGELFF.

The V call is TRBV2, the J call TRBJ2-3; 10 bases map to TRBD2. V was pared by 6 bases and J by 5 bases, with 5 bases of the junction left unmatched. This CDR3 comprises 14 residues. CDR1 SNHLY and CDR2 FYNNEI come from the germline V gene. The CDR3 nucleotides are TGTGCCAGCAGGGGACGACTAGCGGGAGATACGCAGTATTTT. Protein sequence: CASRGRLAGDTQYF.

The table lists this clonotype with a few counts. V usage is TRBV11-2 and J usage is TRBJ1-2; 7 nucleotides align to TRBD1. The ends lost 4 bases at V and 4 bases at J; junction bases unmatched: 6. This CDR3 region has 14 residues. CDR1 SGHAT and CDR2 FQNNGV come from the germline V gene. The CDR3 loop is CASSSRQGRYGYTF. CDR3 nucleotides: TGTGCCAGCAGCTCCCGACAGGGCCGCTATGGCTACACCTTC.

This clonotype was recorded a few times. The V gene is TRBV4-1, the J gene TRBJ2-7; D is perhaps TRBD2 (5 bases). This CDR3 has 17 amino acids. Between the trimmed V and J ends, which lost 3 bases and 0 bases, there was a span of 18 bases. CDR1 is MGHRA and CDR2 is YSYEKL in the germline V gene. This chain's CDR3 is CASSHEEGWQSSYEQYF. DNA for the CDR3: TGCGCCAGCAGCCATGAAGAGGGTTGGCAGAGCTCCTACGAGCAGTACTTC.